This TCR beta chain derives from a study of shared clonotypes between healthy human individuals. V lost 1 base and J lost 10, with 16 bases in between. The CDR3 covers 15 residues. CDR1 MGHRA and CDR2 YSYEKL come from the germline V gene. Positively selected for CCR7, the CD45RO-negative cells used as naive CD8 cells excluded terminally differentiated effector memory CD45RA+ cells. Each cell subset's genomic DNA was divided evenly among several immunoSEQ plates. Repertoires were generated with immunoSEQ multiplex PCR, while TCRdb's copy carries only in-frame clones and drops some. The sample has 800,000 or so clones; 96% are singletons.

The sample comprised naive CD8+ T cells sorted from blood. This chain connects TRBV4-1 to TRBJ1-4; D gene ambiguous. The receptor was derived from a man aged 25-45 years in good health. The CDR3 nucleotides are TGCGCCAGCAGCCAAGTTTCCACAGCGCTTCGAAAACTGTTTTTT. This encodes CASSQVSTALRKLFF.